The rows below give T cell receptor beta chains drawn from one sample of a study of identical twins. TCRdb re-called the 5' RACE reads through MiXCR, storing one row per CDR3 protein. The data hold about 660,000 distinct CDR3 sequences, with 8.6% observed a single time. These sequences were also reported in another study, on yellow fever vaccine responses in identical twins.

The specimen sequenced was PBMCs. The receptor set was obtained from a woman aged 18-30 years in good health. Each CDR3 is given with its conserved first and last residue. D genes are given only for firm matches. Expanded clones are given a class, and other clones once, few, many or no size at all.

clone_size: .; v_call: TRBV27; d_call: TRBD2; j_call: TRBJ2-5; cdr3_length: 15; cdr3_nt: TGTGCCAGCAGTCCCGCAGCGGGGTGGAGTGAGACCCAGTACTTC; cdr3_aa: CASSPAAGWSETQYF
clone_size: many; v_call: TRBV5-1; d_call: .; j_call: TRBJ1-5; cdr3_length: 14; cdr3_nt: TGCGCCAGCAGCGAGGGGAACGTAGGGCAGCCCCAGCATTTT; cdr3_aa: CASSEGNVGQPQHF
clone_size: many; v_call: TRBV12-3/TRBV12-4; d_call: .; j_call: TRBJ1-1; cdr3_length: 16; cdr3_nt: TGTGCCAGCAGTTTAGCGCTCAGGGGTGGCCACACTGAAGCTTTCTTT; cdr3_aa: CASSLALRGGHTEAFF
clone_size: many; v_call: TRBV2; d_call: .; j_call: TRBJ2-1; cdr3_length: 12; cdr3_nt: TGTGCCAGCAGTAGGTCAGTCAATGAGCAGTTCTTC; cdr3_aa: CASSRSVNEQFF
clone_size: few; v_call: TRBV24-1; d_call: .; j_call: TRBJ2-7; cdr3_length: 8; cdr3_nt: TGTTTCTCCTACGAGCAGTACTTC; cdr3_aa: CFSYEQYF
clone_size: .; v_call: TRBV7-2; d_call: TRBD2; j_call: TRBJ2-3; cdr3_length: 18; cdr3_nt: TGTGCCAGCAGCTTGCGAGAGGGACTAGCGGGAGCCACAGATACGCAGTATTTT; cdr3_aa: CASSLREGLAGATDTQYF
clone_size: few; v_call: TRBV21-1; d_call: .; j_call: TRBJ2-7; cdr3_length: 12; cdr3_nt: TGTGCCAGCAGCGAAACTTGGGAAGAGCAGTACTTC; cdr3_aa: CASSETWEEQYF
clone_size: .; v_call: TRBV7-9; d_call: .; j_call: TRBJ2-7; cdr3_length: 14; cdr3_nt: TGTGCCAGCAGCTTGCCGGGACGAGGGGAAGGGCAGTACTTC; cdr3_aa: CASSLPGRGEGQYF
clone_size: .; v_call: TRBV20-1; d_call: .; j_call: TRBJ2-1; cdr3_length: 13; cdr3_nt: TGCAGCGCTACTAAGGACACCTACAATGAGCAGTTCTTC; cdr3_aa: CSATKDTYNEQFF
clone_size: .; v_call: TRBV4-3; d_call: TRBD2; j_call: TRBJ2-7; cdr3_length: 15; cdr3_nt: TGCGCCAGCAGCCAGAGAGCGGGGGGATCCTACGAGCAGTACTTC; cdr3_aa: CASSQRAGGSYEQYF
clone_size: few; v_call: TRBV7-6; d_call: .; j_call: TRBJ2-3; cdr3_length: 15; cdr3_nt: TGTGCCAGCAGCTTACTGACGGAGAGCACAGATACGCAGTATTTT; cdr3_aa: CASSLLTESTDTQYF
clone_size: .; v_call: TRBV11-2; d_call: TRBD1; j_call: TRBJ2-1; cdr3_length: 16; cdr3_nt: TGTGCCAGCAGCTCAACCGGGACAGGGGGGTACAATGAGCAGTTCTTC; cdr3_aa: CASSSTGTGGYNEQFF
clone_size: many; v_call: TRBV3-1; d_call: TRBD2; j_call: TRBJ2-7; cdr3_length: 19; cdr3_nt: TGTGCCAGCAGCCCGGGGACTAGCGGGAGGGCTATTAGCTCCTACGAGCAGTACTTC; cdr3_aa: CASSPGTSGRAISSYEQYF
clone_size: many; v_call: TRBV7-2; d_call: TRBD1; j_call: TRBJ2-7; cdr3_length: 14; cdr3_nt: TGTGCCAGCGGTTTGGGGACAGGGAAATACGAGCAGTACTTC; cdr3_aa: CASGLGTGKYEQYF
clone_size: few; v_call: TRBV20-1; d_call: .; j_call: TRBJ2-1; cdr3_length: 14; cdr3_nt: TGCAGTGCTCGCCCCCCAGGACGGGGGAATGAGCAGTTCTTC; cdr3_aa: CSARPPGRGNEQFF
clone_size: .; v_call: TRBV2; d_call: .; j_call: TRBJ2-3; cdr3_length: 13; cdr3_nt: TGTGCCAGCAGTGAGTGGAGCACAGATACGCAGTATTTT; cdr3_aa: CASSEWSTDTQYF
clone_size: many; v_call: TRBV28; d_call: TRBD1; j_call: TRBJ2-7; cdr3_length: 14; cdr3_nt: TGTGCCAGCAGTTCCCGGGACAGGGTCTACGAGCAGTACTTC; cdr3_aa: CASSSRDRVYEQYF
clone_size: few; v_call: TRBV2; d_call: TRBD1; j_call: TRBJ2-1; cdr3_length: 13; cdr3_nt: TGTGCCAGCAGGACAGGGTCCCCCAATGAGCAGTTCTTC; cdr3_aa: CASRTGSPNEQFF
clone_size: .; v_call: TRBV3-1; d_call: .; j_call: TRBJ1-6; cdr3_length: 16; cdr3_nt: TGTGCCAGCAGCCAAGTTATTCGTCAGGAGGGTTCGCCCCTCCACTTT; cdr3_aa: CASSQVIRQEGSPLHF
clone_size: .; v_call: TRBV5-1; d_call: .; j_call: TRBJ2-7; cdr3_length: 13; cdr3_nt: TGCGCCAGCAGCTTTGACAGGAACTACGAGCAGTACTTC; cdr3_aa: CASSFDRNYEQYF
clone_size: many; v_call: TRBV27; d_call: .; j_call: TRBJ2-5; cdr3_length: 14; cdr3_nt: TGTGCCAGCAGTTTATATCTGGGGATGGAGACCCAGTACTTC; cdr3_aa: CASSLYLGMETQYF
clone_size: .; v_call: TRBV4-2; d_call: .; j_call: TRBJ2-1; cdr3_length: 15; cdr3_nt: TGTGCCAGCAGCCTAAAATGGAGTTCCGACAATGAGCAGTTCTTC; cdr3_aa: CASSLKWSSDNEQFF
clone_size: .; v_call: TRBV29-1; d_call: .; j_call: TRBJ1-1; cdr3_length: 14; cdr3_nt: TGCAGCGTTCAAGGGACACCGAAGAACACTGAAGCTTTCTTT; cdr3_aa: CSVQGTPKNTEAFF
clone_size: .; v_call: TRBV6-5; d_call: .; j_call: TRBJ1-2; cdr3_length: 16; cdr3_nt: TGTGCCAGCAGTTACTCGGGGGACCGTACTAACTATGGCTACACCTTC; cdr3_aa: CASSYSGDRTNYGYTF
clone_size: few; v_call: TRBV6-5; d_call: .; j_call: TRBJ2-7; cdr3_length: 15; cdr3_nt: TGTGCCAGCAGTTACTCAGGGCAAGGGGGCTACGAGCAGTACTTC; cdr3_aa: CASSYSGQGGYEQYF
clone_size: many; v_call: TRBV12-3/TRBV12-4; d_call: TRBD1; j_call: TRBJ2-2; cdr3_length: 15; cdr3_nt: TGTGCCAGCAGTCCCCAGGGGGCCCTTACCGGGGAGCTGTTTTTT; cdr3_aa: CASSPQGALTGELFF
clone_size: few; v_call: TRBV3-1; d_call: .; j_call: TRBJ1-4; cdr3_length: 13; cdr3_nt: TGTGCCAGCAGCCAAGAACGGTTTGGTACACTGTTTTTT; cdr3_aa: CASSQERFGTLFF
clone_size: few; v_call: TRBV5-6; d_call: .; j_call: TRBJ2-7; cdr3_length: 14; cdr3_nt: TGTGCCAGCAGCTTGGCGGGCAGGGTTTACGAGCAGTACTTC; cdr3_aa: CASSLAGRVYEQYF
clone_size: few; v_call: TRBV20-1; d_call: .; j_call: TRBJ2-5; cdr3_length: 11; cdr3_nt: TGCAGTGCTAGCGCGGAAGAGACCCAGTACTTC; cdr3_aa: CSASAEETQYF
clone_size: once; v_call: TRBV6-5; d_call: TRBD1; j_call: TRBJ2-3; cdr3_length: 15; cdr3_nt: TGTGCCAGCAGTTACTTTGACAGGGATGGAGATACGCAGTATTTT; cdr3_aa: CASSYFDRDGDTQYF
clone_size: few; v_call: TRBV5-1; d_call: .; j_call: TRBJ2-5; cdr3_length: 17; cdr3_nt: TGCGCCAGCAGCGCCGGCATCAGGACACTGAGGGAAGAGACCCAGTACTTC; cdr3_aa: CASSAGIRTLREETQYF
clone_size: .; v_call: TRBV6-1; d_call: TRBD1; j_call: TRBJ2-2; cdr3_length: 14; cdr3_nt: TGTGCCACCGCGGGACAGGGAGCCACCGGGGAGCTGTTTTTT; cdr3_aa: CATAGQGATGELFF
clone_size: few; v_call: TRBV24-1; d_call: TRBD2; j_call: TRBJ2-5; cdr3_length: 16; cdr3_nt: TGTGCCACTAGCACCGGGACTAGAGGACTACAAGAGACCCAGTACTTC; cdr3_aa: CATSTGTRGLQETQYF
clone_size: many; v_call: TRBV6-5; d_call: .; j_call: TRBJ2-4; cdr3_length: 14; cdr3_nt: TGTGCCAGCAGTTACCGGCCAGGAAAAAACATTCAGTACTTC; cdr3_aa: CASSYRPGKNIQYF
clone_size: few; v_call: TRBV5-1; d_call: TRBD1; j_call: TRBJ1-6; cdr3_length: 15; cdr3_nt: TGCGCCAGCAGCGCGGGACAGAAAGATAATTCACCCCTCCACTTT; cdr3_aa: CASSAGQKDNSPLHF
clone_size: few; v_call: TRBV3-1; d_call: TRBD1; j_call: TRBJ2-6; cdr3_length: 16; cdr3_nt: TGTGCCAGCAGCCAAGGGACAGGGATCTGGGCCAACGTCCTGACTTTC; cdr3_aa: CASSQGTGIWANVLTF
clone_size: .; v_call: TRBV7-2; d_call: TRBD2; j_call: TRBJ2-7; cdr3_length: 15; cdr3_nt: TGTGCCAGCAGCTCCCCGGGACTAGCGATCTACGAGCAGTACTTC; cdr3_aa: CASSSPGLAIYEQYF
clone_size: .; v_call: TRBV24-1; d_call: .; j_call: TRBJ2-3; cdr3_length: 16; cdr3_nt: TGTGCCACCAGTGATTTCGAGGGCCCCAGCACAGATACGCAGTATTTT; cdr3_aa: CATSDFEGPSTDTQYF
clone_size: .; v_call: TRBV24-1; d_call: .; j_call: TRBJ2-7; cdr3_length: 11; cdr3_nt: TGTGCCACCAGTTCCGGGCCGCTGCAGTACTTC; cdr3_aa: CATSSGPLQYF
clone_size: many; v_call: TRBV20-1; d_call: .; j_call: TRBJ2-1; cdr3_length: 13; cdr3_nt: TGCAGTGCTAGCGGGAGCGACTACAATGAGCAGTTCTTC; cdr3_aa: CSASGSDYNEQFF
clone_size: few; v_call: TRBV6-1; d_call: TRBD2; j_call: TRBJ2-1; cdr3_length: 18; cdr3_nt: TGTGCCAGCAGCCCCACTTTGGTAGCGGGAGGGCCTGGCTATGAGCAGTTCTTC; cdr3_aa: CASSPTLVAGGPGYEQFF
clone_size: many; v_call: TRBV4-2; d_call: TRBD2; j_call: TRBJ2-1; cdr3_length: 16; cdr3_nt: TGTGCCAGCAGCCAAGAAACAGCGGGATCCTACAATGAGCAGTTCTTC; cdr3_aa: CASSQETAGSYNEQFF
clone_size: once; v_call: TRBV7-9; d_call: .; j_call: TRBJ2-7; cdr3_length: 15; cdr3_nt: TGTGCCAGCAGCCCAGCTCGGGACTTCGTCTACGAGCAGTACTTC; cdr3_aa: CASSPARDFVYEQYF
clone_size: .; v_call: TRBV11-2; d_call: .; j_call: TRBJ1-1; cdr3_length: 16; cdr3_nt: TGTGCCAGCAGCTTTAGGGCAGGGAGATTGAACACTGAAGCTTTCTTT; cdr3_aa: CASSFRAGRLNTEAFF
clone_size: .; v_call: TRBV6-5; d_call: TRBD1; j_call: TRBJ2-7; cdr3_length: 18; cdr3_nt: TGTGCCAGCAGTTACTCGGGGACAGGTAATCCTCTTACCTACGAGCAGTACTTC; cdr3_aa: CASSYSGTGNPLTYEQYF